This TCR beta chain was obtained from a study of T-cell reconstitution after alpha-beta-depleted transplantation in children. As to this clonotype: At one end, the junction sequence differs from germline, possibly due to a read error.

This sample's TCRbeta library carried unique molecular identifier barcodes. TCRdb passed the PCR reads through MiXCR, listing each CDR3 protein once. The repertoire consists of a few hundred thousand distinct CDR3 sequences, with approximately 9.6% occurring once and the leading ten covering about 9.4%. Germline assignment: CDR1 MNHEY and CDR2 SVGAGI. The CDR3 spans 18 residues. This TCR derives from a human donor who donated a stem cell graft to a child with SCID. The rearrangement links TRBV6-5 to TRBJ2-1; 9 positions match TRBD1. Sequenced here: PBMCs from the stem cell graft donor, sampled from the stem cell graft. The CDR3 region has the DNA TGTGCCAGCAGTTACGCCAAATCCGGGACAGGGAGGTTTAGCGCAAAAAACTTC. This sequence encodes CASSYAKSGTGRFSAKNF.